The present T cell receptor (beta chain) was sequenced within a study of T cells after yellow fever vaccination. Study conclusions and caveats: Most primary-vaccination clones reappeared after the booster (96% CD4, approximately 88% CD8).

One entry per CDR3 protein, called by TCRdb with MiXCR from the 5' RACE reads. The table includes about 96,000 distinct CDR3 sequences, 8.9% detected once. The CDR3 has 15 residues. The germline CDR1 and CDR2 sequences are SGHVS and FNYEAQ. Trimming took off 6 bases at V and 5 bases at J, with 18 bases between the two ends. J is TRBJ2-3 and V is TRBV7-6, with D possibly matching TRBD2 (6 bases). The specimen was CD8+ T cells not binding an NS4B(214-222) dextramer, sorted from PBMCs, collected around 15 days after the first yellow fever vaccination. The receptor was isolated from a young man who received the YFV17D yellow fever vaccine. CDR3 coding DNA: TGTGCCAGCAGTCCTGGCGGGGACGAGCAAGATACGCAGTATTTT. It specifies CASSPGGDEQDTQYF.